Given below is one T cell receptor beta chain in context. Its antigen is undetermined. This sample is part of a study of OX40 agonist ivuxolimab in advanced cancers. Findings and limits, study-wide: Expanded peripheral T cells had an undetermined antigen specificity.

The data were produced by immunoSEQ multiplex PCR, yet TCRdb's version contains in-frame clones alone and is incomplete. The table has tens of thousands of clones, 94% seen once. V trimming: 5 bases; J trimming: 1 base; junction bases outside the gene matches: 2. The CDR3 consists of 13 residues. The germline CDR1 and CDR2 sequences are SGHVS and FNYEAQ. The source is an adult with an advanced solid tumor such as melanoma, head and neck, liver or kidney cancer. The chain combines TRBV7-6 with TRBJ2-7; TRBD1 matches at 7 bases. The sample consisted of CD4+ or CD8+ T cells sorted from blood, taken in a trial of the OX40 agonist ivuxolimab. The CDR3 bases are TGTGCCAGCAGCACGGGACAGTCCTACGAGCAGTACTTC. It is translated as CASSTGQSYEQYF.